Reported below is one T cell receptor beta chain. This clonotype came up many times. Its cognate antigen has yet to be identified. No quality values exist for individual bases; no much larger clone is one base distant. From the cysteine up to the phenylalanine, the CDR3 has a length of 15 residues. The sequence is cut down to CDR3 DNA, 45 bases in frame from base 1. The trim is 8 bases for V and 0 bases for J, with a gap of 16 bases between the germline ends. The germline V gene encodes CDR1 MNHNS and CDR2 SASEGT. Sequenced using an Illumina HiSeq 2500. Quantitative 5'-RACE with molecular barcodes was used to prepare TCR beta libraries. Under the source paper's analysis protocol: To identify disease-linked TCR variants, a new computational method was used, one built on a probabilistic model of VDJ rearrangement. The public reads were quality trimmed at Q25 with fastp and then assembled into clones with MiXCR by TCRdb, keeping productive beta chains. Rows with a matching CDR3 protein are joined into one entry that keeps the most common DNA and genes. None of the V and J calls come from the authors' own analysis; TCRdb made them. This sample gives some 130,000 distinct CDR3 sequences in total; more than 5.5% of them show up just once. 9.5% to 15% of the sample goes to the ten largest clones.

This sample stems from a study of CD8 T cells in ankylosing spondylitis (dated by TCRdb to about 2017). A note on the overall study: The study set out to find disease-linked TCR variants by profiling T cell receptor beta repertoires in ankylosing spondylitis patients and healthy donors. The full study cohort comprised 25 ankylosing spondylitis patients and over a hundred healthy donors. Samples of peripheral blood were taken, and for ankylosing spondylitis patients, synovial fluid was collected as well. Overall study results and their limits: The disease-linked clones had a CD8+ phenotype and were found at relatively low frequencies in peripheral blood. The disease-linked clones were reported to be significantly enriched in matched synovial fluid samples from ankylosing spondylitis patients. Some motif variants were previously reported in synovial fluid and blood of reactive arthritis patients, suggesting common disease-initiation mechanisms. Blood from ankylosing spondylitis patients appeared to be characterized by a TCR beta motif made up of about 8 highly homologous amino acid variants.

The rearranged segments are TRBV6-1 and TRBJ1-1, with the D gene not confidently named. What was sequenced was blood, either unsorted or a sorted T cell fraction (not recorded which). The sequence was obtained from a female donor with ankylosing spondylitis or in good health (not recorded which). The CDR3 corresponds to CASQIRPGLNTEAFF. Read as DNA, the sequence is TGTGCCAGCCAAATTCGACCAGGATTGAACACTGAAGCTTTCTTT.